The source of this T cell receptor beta chain is a study of post-analysis software for immune sequencing data. Findings and limits, study-wide: Samples sharing a preparation batch grouped tightly together when assessed by F measure. Comparison of patients with controls showed a handful of TRBV segments more frequent in patients, TRBV5-6, TRBV5-1 and TRBV20-1 among them.

Incorporated into the TCR beta cDNA libraries were unique molecular identifiers, which served to reduce PCR and sequencing biases. TCRdb re-analysed the PCR reads in MiXCR, keeping a single row per CDR3 protein. Of roughly 160,000 distinct CDR3 sequences detected, about 34% appear once; the ten largest clones hold under 30%. A remark on this clonotype: Its antigen is currently unknown.

The junction had 4 bases not matched to a gene; V was cut back by 4 bases and J by 2 bases. The CDR3 has 15 amino acids. From germline, CDR1 is ENHRY and CDR2 SYGVKD. The sequenced sample was blood, obtained after autologous hematopoietic stem cell transplantation. The gene calls are TRBV10-3 and TRBJ2-3; 9 bases match TRBD1. The TCR sequence derives from a girl under 18 with multiple sclerosis. This chain's CDR3 is CAISARDRDTDTQYF. Here the CDR3 DNA reads TGTGCCATCAGTGCCCGGGACAGGGACACAGATACGCAGTATTTT.